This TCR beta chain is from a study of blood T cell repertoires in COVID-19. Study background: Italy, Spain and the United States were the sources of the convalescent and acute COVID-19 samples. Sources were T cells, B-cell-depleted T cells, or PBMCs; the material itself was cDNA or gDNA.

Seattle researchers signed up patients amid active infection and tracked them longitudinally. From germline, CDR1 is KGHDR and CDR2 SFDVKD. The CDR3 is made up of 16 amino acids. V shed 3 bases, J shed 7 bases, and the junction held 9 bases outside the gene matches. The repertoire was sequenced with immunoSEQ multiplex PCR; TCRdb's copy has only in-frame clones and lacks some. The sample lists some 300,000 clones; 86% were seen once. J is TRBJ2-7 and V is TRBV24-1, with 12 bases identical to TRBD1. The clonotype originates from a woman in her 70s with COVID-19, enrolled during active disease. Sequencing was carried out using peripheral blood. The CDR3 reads CATSDPGGDRGREQYF. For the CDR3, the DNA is TGTGCCACCAGTGATCCCGGAGGGGACAGGGGGCGTGAGCAGTACTTC.